This T cell receptor (beta chain) was observed in a study of cytomegalovirus exposure and HLA in healthy donors (dated by TCRdb to 2016 to 2017). With regard to the full study: In an earlier analysis of 450 to 750 of the donors, 276 Gb of sequence data and 100 million or so unique TCR beta sequences from roughly 180 million T cells were reported. An early release covering roughly 640 HLA-typed donors comprised about 300 gigabases of sequencing data and tens of millions of unique TCR sequences. The genetic ancestry cluster associated with self-reported Caucasian donors included over 65% of the 398 genotyped donors. The study aimed to test whether signatures of past pathogen exposure could be identified by cataloging public T cell receptors. The study profiled the T cell repertoires of 500 to 800 subjects by immunosequencing and related them to cytomegalovirus serostatus. In addition to the first cohort of roughly 670 subjects, a separate validation cohort of around 110 different subjects was used. To predict cytomegalovirus infection status, the study combined high-throughput TCR immunosequencing, statistical association of individual TCRs with disease status, and machine learning. To study patterns of TCR occurrence, a later analysis re-analyzed previously published TCR beta repertoires from 600 to 750 donors and added high-resolution HLA genotyping. Rather than using new phenotypic data, the later analysis identified candidate immune exposures from TCR beta sequences and from how often those sequences occurred across donors. An earlier analysis of 587 of the donors used high-throughput TCR beta sequencing to judge whether each TCR beta V gene segment behaved as functional or pseudogenic. Alongside the repertoire data, information on donor age, sex, ethnicity and CMV serostatus was compiled. In a later genetic analysis, genome-wide SNP genotypes for 398 of the 666 donors were used, and that subset was treated as a discovery cohort. All discovery cohort repertoires had been generated on a single sequencing platform. Class I and class II HLA loci were covered by the typing at four-digit resolution. Typing coverage differed by locus: A, B, C, DRB1 and DQB1 were typed in about 620-640 donors, DQA1 in approximately 520, DPA1 in some 610, and DPB1 in around 490. Several DR-DQ haplotypes were treated as single units for association and clustering because of strong linkage in the cohort. Across 300 to 500 genotyped donors of the cohort, an average of about 220,000 unique TCR beta nucleotide sequences per donor were sequenced, and around 20% of those sequences were non-productive.

Receptor libraries were prepared by the immunoSEQ multiplex PCR assay. For the multiplex PCR, a mixture combining 60 forward primers for TCR Vbeta segments and 13 reverse primers for TCR Jbeta segments was used. The CDR3 region of rearranged TCR beta genes was amplified from genomic DNA by a multiplex PCR assay. On the Illumina HiSeq System, the amplified TCR beta libraries were sequenced as 87-base-pair reads. Per the authors' processing: In a later analysis, tens of millions of unique TCR beta chains were counted across the roughly 610 repertoires, and approximately 11 million of these chains were shared by at least two donors. A nearest-neighbor algorithm error-corrected the raw reads and collapsed the reads into unique sequences, merging closely related sequences to remove PCR and sequencing errors. CDR3 sequences were aligned to IMGT reference sequences to assign V, D and J gene segments. For a sequence to be retained, at least a six-nucleotide match to both a V gene segment and a J gene segment was required. Rearrangements were classified as productive when the CDR3 lacked stop codons and remained in frame with V and J, and all other rearrangements were classified as non-productive. Following IMGT convention, CDR3 was defined as the stretch from the second conserved V-encoded cysteine up to the conserved J-encoded phenylalanine. The earlier analysis of 500 to 650 of the donors excluded any sequence lacking an unambiguous match to a single V gene segment. In an earlier analysis of almost 600 of the donors, a V segment was called functional when productive rearrangements were above 56.7%, and segregating when the standard deviation between donors exceeded 5%. A statistical classification framework was built for diagnosing cytomegalovirus status from the catalog of TCR beta chain sequences. In a later analysis, TCR nucleotide sequences were compared against IMGT/GENE-DB human TR gene sequences so that V and J genes could be assigned. In a later analysis, CDR3 sequences and most-parsimonious VDJ recombination scenarios were assigned using the TCRdist pipeline. In a later analysis, each TCR beta chain was defined by its CDR3 amino acid sequence together with its V-gene family, and reads lacking a unique V-gene family were excluded. To address suspected cross-contamination and a sequencing artifact, a later analysis removed roughly 640 highly shared, low-generation-probability nucleotide sequences. In a later analysis, a clonal expansion index was calculated for each public chain from normalized within-repertoire ranks of inferred template counts. A later analysis computed generation probabilities with a VDJ recombination model fitted to out-of-frame rearrangements, and checked the results against IGoR. In a later analysis, hypergeometric tests were used to score TCR-TCR, TCR-HLA and TCR-CMV co-occurrence, with a repertoire-size bias correction applied to TCR pairs. A later analysis estimated false discovery rates by permuting HLA or CMV assignments 20 times. In a later analysis, co-occurring TCRs were grouped using DBSCAN, with TCRdist sequence similarity added in when clustering inside HLA-allele-positive subsets. For co-occurrence clustering, repertoires with fewer than 30,000 or more than 120,000 public chains were excluded, along with five repertoires with anomalous nucleotide sharing. Entries here come from immuneACCESS through TCRdb and include only in-frame sequences with V and J called. Some clones fail to appear in such tables; in the studies checked, an unresolved V gene covers under half of the shortfall, and the cause of the remainder is unknown. The D gene and trimming were derived from the DNA, and the V and J assignments and clone size from that table. In all, the sample holds approximately 210,000 clones, and roughly four fifths of those were seen once. Jointly, the top ten make up 10% to 13% of the sample.

Overall study results and their limits: According to the authors, the approach could potentially be generalized to other disease states and immunological phenotypes. In a later analysis, HLA-associated TCR beta chains showed more clonal expansion and lower generation probabilities than non-associated chains that were equally common. Correlated functional status among segregating V segments might reflect linkage disequilibrium, but an unknown experimental factor could not be ruled out. HLA typing was unavailable for some donors at each locus, so association tests used only the typed subset. Compared with the 666-donor mean, donors in an Asian-associated ancestry cluster had fewer N-insertions in productive TCRs, according to a later genetic analysis. While some public TCRs were present in many individuals, most TCR sequences turned up only very rarely across donors. In vitro tests confirmed that a few of the cytomegalovirus-associated TCR beta chains recognize cytomegalovirus antigens. The study listed approximately 150 TCR beta chains as associated with cytomegalovirus. Only TCR beta chains were sequenced in this cohort, and the absence of alpha or paired-chain data limited detectable features. The sequencing pipeline was judged likely to have produced a cluster of highly shared sequence variants as a technical artifact. Strong co-occurrence of HLA alleles, especially DR and DQ, made assigning TCR associations to individual alleles difficult. A later analysis found that TCR association rates varied across HLA loci, with DRB1 alleles showing the most associated TCRs and HLA-C alleles the fewest. Roughly 17 rarely observed V segments, including chromosome 9 orphons, were excluded from the earlier analysis of approximately 600 of the donors because counts were too low. A further reported finding was that TCR beta sequences accurately predicted the HLA-A and HLA-B alleles for most subjects in the first cohort. According to a later analysis, most CMV-associated TCR beta chains appeared to be HLA-restricted, and the HLA associations seemed to be driven largely by CMV exposure. In a later genetic analysis, a missense DCLRE1C variant was associated with V-gene and J-gene trimming of TCR beta chains, and the association was replicated in an independent cohort. The presence/absence analyses assumed that sequencing depth was roughly uniform across donors, and that assumption may not be true. In both the original and validation cohorts, the classifier was reported to diagnose cytomegalovirus status with high specificity and sensitivity. At a false discovery rate of 0.05, a later analysis linked 15,000 to 20,000 TCR beta sequences to specific HLA alleles. A later analysis reported that several top co-occurrence clusters appeared linked to parvovirus B19, influenza, CMV and Epstein-Barr virus. An earlier analysis of approximately 530 of the donors showed that most TCR beta V segments appeared in productive rearrangements either about 87% or about 30% of the time, which broadly matched IMGT annotations. CMV serostatus was the only immune exposure information available for the cohort. Some IMGT-functional V segments, including TRBV6-2 and TRBV6-3, could not be distinguished by the 87-base-pair reads and were therefore excluded.

This clone has a single count. The clone's antigen remains unknown. Qualities for individual bases were not recorded, and no much larger clone is one base off. The cohort comprised approximately 700 healthy bone marrow donors. Cohort members were all nominally healthy when sampled, although unrecorded immune exposures were likely present. The donor tested CMV seropositive, placing the donor among the 289 seropositive members of the cohort. Every donor gave a peripheral blood sample, and the peripheral blood mononuclear cells from that sample were used for TCR beta sequencing. The Qiagen DNeasy Blood Extraction Kit was used to extract genomic DNA from the blood cell samples. Looking up the germline V gene (reference sequence) yields CDR1 LNHDA and CDR2 SQIVND. The CDR3, cysteine through phenylalanine, is 16 amino acids long. Kept here is only the CDR3 DNA, which spans 48 bases and is read in frame from base 1. V is cut by 6 bases and J by 5 bases, and the space between the germline ends is 19 bases.

This TCR came from a woman in her 50s in good health and CMV-seropositive. Sequenced input: PBMCs. The receptor chain draws on TRBV19 and TRBJ2-2; too little of a D gene remains to name it. The DNA is as follows: TGTGCCAGTAGACCCACCCGAGGCAGAACTACCGGGGAGCTGTTTTTT. Its protein product is CASRPTRGRTTGELFF.